Sequencing of this TCR beta chain was carried out in a study of PD-L1 blockade in urothelial cancer. Overall study context: T cell content in blood samples showed a median of about 140,000.

This sample's time point: pretreatment peripheral blood. Patients presented with locally advanced or metastatic urothelial carcinoma. This clone was recorded once. The antigen remains unidentified. Templates that were synthetic TCR analogs were spiked into each PCR. TCRdb keeps only in-frame clones here, not all; method: immunoSEQ multiplex PCR. This table has 70,000 to 95,000 clones, roughly nine tenths appearing once. Study-level findings and limits: Clones that were tumor-associated expanded more in the blood of durable-benefit patients at 3 weeks.

This clonotype originated in a woman of 80 years or more with urothelial cancer. Specimen: PBMCs, collected around atezolizumab (anti-PD-L1) treatment.

Written as DNA, the CDR3 is TGTGCCAGCAGCTCTCATCAGGGCACTGAAGCTTTCTTT. It codes for CASSSHQGTEAFF. V usage is TRBV7-2 and J usage is TRBJ1-1, with D possibly TRBD1 on 5 matching bases. There are 13 residues in the CDR3. CDR1 is SGHTA, CDR2 FQGNSA, per germline. Trimming took 4 bases from V and 4 from J, leaving 10 bases between them.